Listed here are 21 T cell receptor beta chains from one sample, sequenced in a study of CD8+ T cells in alopecia areata. Sequencing relied on a cDNA template that was reverse transcribed from extracted RNA. This table comes from immunoSEQ multiplex PCR, and its TCRdb copy is limited to in-frame clones, with some not included. Altogether 3,000 or so clones were found in the sample, and no singletons occur. The specimen was lesional skin. These TCRs come from a C3H/HeJ mouse with alopecia areata. This line is of MHC haplotype H2-k.

This clone has a count of ten or more. Any gene name here is a mouse gene name. The read gets to within 4 residues of the CDR3 end, and the germline J gene fills in the rest. V gene TRBV14 combines with J gene TRBJ2-7; 13 bases line up with TRBD2. The CDR3 has 14 amino acids. Per germline, CDR1 SGHDT and CDR2 FRDEAV. The sequenced part of the CDR3 DNA is TGTGCCAGCAGTTTGGACTGGGGGGGCGAT. The encoded protein is CASSLDWGGD. The entire CDR3 is CASSLDWGGDEQYF. Looking up the rest from reference TRBV14 and TRBJ2-7 gives the full variable domain: EAGVTQSPRYAVLQEGQAVSFWCDPISGHDTLYWYQQPRDQGPQLLVYFRDEAVIDNSQLPSDRFSAVRPKGTNSTLKIQSAKQGDTATYLCASSLDWGGDEQYFGPGTRLTVL.

This clone was counted ten times or more. Gene labels here are mouse ones. The CDR3 end falls 4 residues outside the read, so it is completed with the germline J gene. The genes are TRBV13-2 and TRBJ2-7; 10 positions agree with TRBD1. CDR1 and CDR2 from the germline V gene are NNHNN and SYGAGS (reference sequence). The CDR3 consists of 14 residues. The sequenced CDR3 bases are TGTGCCAGCGGTGATGCGGACAGGGGGTAT. Amino acid sequence: CASGDADRGY. The full CDR3 reads CASGDADRGYEQYF.

This clone came up many times. Germline and genes here are mouse. The CDR3 extends 4 residues past the end of the read, so its final part is completed from the germline J gene. The J gene is TRBJ1-2, the V gene TRBV13-1; 9 positions agree with TRBD1. The CDR3 runs 15 residues. V shed 3 bases, J shed 0 bases, and the junction held 3 bases outside the gene matches. Germline CDR1 is NSHNY and CDR2 is SYGAGN. The CDR3 bases that were read are TGTGCCAGCAGTGGGAACAGGGGGCCAAACTCC. This translates into CASSGNRGPNS. The whole CDR3 protein reads CASSGNRGPNSDYTF.

This clone has a count of ten or more. Mouse gene names apply. The read terminates 4 residues ahead of where the CDR3 ends, so the germline J gene completes it. The gene calls are TRBV19 and TRBJ2-1; D is undetermined. The V gene's germline CDR1 is FNHDT and CDR2 SITEND (reference sequence). The CDR3 sequence is 14 residues long. Trimming cost V 0 bases and J 3 bases, with 7 bases left between them. The sequenced CDR3 bases are TGTGCCAGCAGTATAGTCGCAGGCTATGCT. Encoded protein: CASSIVAGYA. The whole CDR3 protein reads CASSIVAGYAEQFF.

The table lists this clone with a few counts. Genes and germline are mouse. Coverage ceases 4 residues before the CDR3 finishes, and the germline J gene fills in the end. The V gene is TRBV30, the J gene TRBJ1-2; the match to TRBD1 covers 7 bases. V was clipped by 2 bases and J by 1 base; unmatched bases: 4. CDR1 and CDR2 from the germline V gene are SQVVS and ANEGSEA. There are 14 residues in the CDR3. The covered CDR3 bases are TGTAGTTCTAGAACCGGGACAGAAAACTCC. Its translation: CSSRTGTENS. The whole CDR3 protein is CSSRTGTENSDYTF.

This clone showed up many times. Mouse names are used for the genes. The CDR3 is cut off 4 residues early in the read; its end comes from the germline J gene. V is TRBV13-1 and J is TRBJ2-7; a possible D gene is TRBD1 (5 bases). V shed 0 bases and J shed 0 bases, with 7 bases lying between them. The CDR3 has 14 residues. Looked up from germline, CDR1 is NSHNY and CDR2 is SYGAGN. Here the CDR3 reads CASSDVDNSYEQYF. The DNA read from the CDR3 is TGTGCCAGCAGTGATGTGGACAACTCCTAT.

Many counts were recorded for this clone. Gene names are mouse gene names. Read sequence stops 4 residues before the CDR3 end, and the germline J gene provides the missing end. V gene TRBV14 combines with J gene TRBJ2-1, with TRBD2 matching over 7 bases. Losses at the gene ends were 5 bases for V and 6 bases for J; bases not matched to a gene: 8. The CDR3 extends over 14 amino acids. Germline CDR1 reads SGHDT; CDR2 reads FRDEAV. CDR3 protein: CASRWWGVGAEQFF. CDR3 bases read: TGTGCCAGCAGGTGGTGGGGGGTGGGTGCT. The full variable domain, rest sourced from reference TRBV14 and TRBJ2-1, is EAGVTQSPRYAVLQEGQAVSFWCDPISGHDTLYWYQQPRDQGPQLLVYFRDEAVIDNSQLPSDRFSAVRPKGTNSTLKIQSAKQGDTATYLCASRWWGVGAEQFFGPGTRLTVL.

A remark on this clone: Gene names are the mouse ones. The DNA ends 4 residues before the CDR3 does, and the rest of the CDR3 is filled in from the germline J gene. The chain combines TRBV5 with TRBJ2-5, with 7 bases lining up with TRBD2. CDR1 and CDR2 from the germline V gene are LGHNA and YNLKQL (reference sequence). This CDR3 is built from 13 residues. This chain's CDR3 is CASSQDWGDTQYF. Partial CDR3 DNA: TGTGCCAGCAGCCAAGACTGGGGGGAC.

For this clone: Germline is not matched at one junction end, which may reflect a read error. Gene labels here are mouse ones. The read comes to an end 4 residues before the CDR3 does, leaving the germline J gene to fill in the end. The V call is TRBV5, the J call TRBJ2-1; TRBD1 agrees at 12 bases. The CDR3 is 17 residues long. Germline V gene lookup returns CDR1 LGHNA and CDR2 YNLKQL (reference sequence). The CDR3 DNA, read in part, is TGTGCAAGCAGCCGGGGACAGGGGGCCCCTTGGTATGCT. Translated, it gives CASSRGQGAPWYA. The full-length CDR3 reads as CASSRGQGAPWYAEQFF.

This clone was detected many times. Gene and germline names: mouse. The CDR3 end falls 4 residues outside the read, so it is completed with the germline J gene. The chain uses TRBV1 and TRBJ2-7; TRBD2 agrees at 11 bases. CDR3 size: 17 residues. V trimming: 0 bases; J trimming: 1 base; junction bases outside the gene matches: 5. The germline gives CDR1 NSQYPW, CDR2 LRSPGD (reference sequence). The part of the CDR3 DNA that was read is TGCACCTGCAGTGCAGAAATTGGGGACTGGGGGTCCTAT. Translated: CTCSAEIGDWGSY. The CDR3, in full, reads CTCSAEIGDWGSYEQYF.

This clone was counted ten times or more. Mouse germline and gene names are used. The read ends 4 residues shy of where the CDR3 ends; the end is completed using the germline J gene. The chain is built from TRBV13-1 and TRBJ1-1; D perhaps matches TRBD1 (5 bases). Trimming took off 4 bases at V and 4 bases at J, with 14 bases between the two ends. The CDR3 runs 14 residues. The V gene's germline CDR1 is NSHNY and CDR2 SYGAGN. CDR3 bases read: TGTGCCAGCAGTCCCGCAGGGTCGGGCACA. Translated: CASSPAGSGT. The full-length CDR3 reads as CASSPAGSGTEVFF.

This clone showed up many times. The gene symbols are mouse symbols. The CDR3 is cut off 4 residues early in the read; its end comes from the germline J gene. The chain couples TRBV5 to TRBJ1-4; unclear D gene. The CDR3 spans 15 residues. The germline V and J ends were trimmed by 1 base and 0 bases, with 6 bases remaining between them. The germline gives CDR1 LGHNA, CDR2 YNLKQL (reference sequence). The sequenced part of the CDR3 DNA is TGTGCCAGCAGCCAAGTCCCAGTTTCCAACGAA. Protein product: CASSQVPVSNE. The CDR3 in full is CASSQVPVSNERLFF.

This clone appeared a few times. A read error is likely here: a far larger clone is one base away. The gene names given are mouse names. The DNA ends 4 residues before the CDR3 does, and the rest of the CDR3 is filled in from the germline J gene. The genes are TRBV1 and TRBJ2-1; D perhaps matches TRBD1 (6 bases). Germline CDR1 NSQYPW, CDR2 LRSPGD (reference sequence). Trimming left V 4 bases short and J 3 bases short, with 10 bases between. The CDR3 spans 14 residues. The CDR3 region is CTCSEGHFYAEQFF. Partial CDR3 DNA: TGCACCTGCAGTGAGGGACATTTCTATGCT.

In its sample, this clone was seen a few times. One base separates it from a far larger clone, so it is likely a read error. The germline and genes are mouse ones. The missing CDR3 end, 4 residues past where the read stops, is filled in from the germline J gene. The rearrangement joins TRBV17 to TRBJ2-5; D is unresolved. V lost 3 bases and J 2 bases, leaving 9 bases between the germline ends. CDR3 length: 14 amino acids. The germline V gene encodes CDR1 MNHDT and CDR2 YYDKIL. The CDR3 spells CASSSGWVQDTQYF. The sequenced CDR3 bases are TGTGCTAGCAGTAGTGGGTGGGTCCAAGAC.

In this sample, this clone is medium-sized. Germline and genes: mouse. The CDR3 extends 4 residues past the end of the read, so its final part is completed from the germline J gene. This chain links TRBV16 with TRBJ1-4; weak D call: TRBD1 (6 bases). V lost 5 bases and J 0 bases, leaving 16 bases between the germline ends. This CDR3 is built from 17 residues. CDR1 is SGHSA, CDR2 FRNQAP, per germline. The CDR3 protein is CASSLRSPGVSNERLFF. The CDR3 bases that were read are TGTGCAAGCAGCCTAAGGTCCCCAGGGGTTTCCAACGAA.

Of note for this clone: Germline and genes here are mouse. The sequence runs out 4 residues before the end of the CDR3; the remainder is reconstructed from the germline J gene. The gene calls are TRBV13-2 and TRBJ2-7; 9 bases agree with TRBD2. J was trimmed by 3 bases and V by 0 bases; bases with no gene match: 4. Germline loops: CDR1 NNHNN, CDR2 SYGAGS (reference sequence). The CDR3 loop spans 15 amino acids. The sequenced CDR3 bases are TGTGCCAGCGGTGATGCAAGGACTGGGGACTAT. Translation gives CASGDARTGDY. The CDR3 as a whole reads CASGDARTGDYEQYF.

About this clone itself: At one end, the junction sequence differs from germline, possibly due to a read error. The listed genes are named as in mouse. The CDR3 end lies 4 residues beyond the end of the read and is filled in from the germline J gene. This sequence joins TRBV1 and TRBJ1-1, with D perhaps matching TRBD1 (6 bases). This CDR3 has 14 residues. Germline V gene sequence: CDR1 NSQYPW, CDR2 LRSPGD (reference sequence). The CDR3 loop is CPCSAVQGSPEVFF. Partial CDR3 DNA: TGCCCCTGCAGTGCAGTCCAGGGGAGCCCA. The full variable domain, with the rest looked up from reference TRBV1 and TRBJ1-1, is VTLLEQNPRWRLVPRGQAVNLRCILKNSQYPWMSWYQQDLQKQLQWLFTLRSPGDKEVKSLPGADYLATRVTDTELRLQVANMSQGRTLYCPCSAVQGSPEVFFGKGTRLTVV.

This clone has only a few counts. The listed genes are named as in mouse. Sequencing ends 4 residues short of the CDR3 end; the germline J gene provides the rest. The chain uses TRBV13-3 and TRBJ2-7; D might be TRBD2 (6 bases). The CDR3 covers 11 residues. CDR1 and CDR2 (germline): NNHDY, SYVADS. The CDR3 bases that were read are TGTGCCAGCAGTCTGGGGTAT. Translating gives CASSLGY. From start to end, the CDR3 is CASSLGYEQYF.

This clone was recorded at least ten times. Genes here carry mouse names. The sequence runs out 4 residues before the end of the CDR3; the remainder is reconstructed from the germline J gene. The rearrangement links TRBV5 to TRBJ2-1; 14 nucleotides line up with TRBD2. The CDR3 loop spans 17 amino acids. V lost 3 bases and J lost 0; bases outside the gene matches: 1. Germline CDR1 reads LGHNA; CDR2 reads YNLKQL (reference sequence). The covered CDR3 bases are TGTGCCAGCAGCCACGGGACTGGGGGGGCTAACTATGCT. It codes for CASSHGTGGANYA. The entire CDR3 reads CASSHGTGGANYAEQFF.

This clone was counted between two and nine times. These gene names are mouse names. CDR3 DNA, as far as it was read: TGTGCCAGCGGTGATGCGCGACAGGGGGCCAACGAA. Its translation: CASGDARQGANE. The whole CDR3 protein is CASGDARQGANERLFF. The chain is built from TRBV13-2 and TRBJ1-4; 9 nucleotides match TRBD1. The CDR3 end lies 4 residues beyond the end of the read and is filled in from the germline J gene. The V gene end was trimmed by 0 bases and the J gene end by 3 bases; junction bases not matched to a gene: 3. The germline CDR1 and CDR2 sequences are NNHNN and SYGAGS (reference sequence). The CDR3 loop spans 16 amino acids.

This clone was seen many times. The genes and germline here are from mouse. The read gets to within 4 residues of the CDR3 end, and the germline J gene fills in the rest. The chain links TRBV19 to TRBJ2-3; the match to TRBD2 covers 8 bases. Germline V gene lookup returns CDR1 FNHDT and CDR2 SITEND (reference sequence). Unmatched junction bases numbered 8, after V lost 6 bases and J lost 2 bases. The length of the CDR3 is 15 residues. The CDR3 spells CASTHWGSVAETLYF. The CDR3 bases that were read are TGTGCCAGCACCCACTGGGGGTCTGTTGCAGAA.